Below, 16 T cell receptor beta chains from the same sample are listed, as sequenced in a study of T-cell memory formation after mild COVID-19. TCRdb re-analysed the 5' RACE reads in MiXCR, keeping a single row per CDR3 protein. Of hundreds of thousands of distinct CDR3 sequences in the sample, approximately 18% are singletons; the top ten hold about 11%. The sample was PBMCs or a T cell subset sorted from them (not recorded which). Receptor source: an adult woman who had mild COVID-19 (a few samples of this study predate the infection). Cell type and time point are not known.

This clonotype showed up many times. The rearrangement joins TRBV25-1 to TRBJ2-2; D might be TRBD2 (6 bases). The CDR3 is made up of 16 amino acids. V lost 3 bases to trimming and J lost 5 bases, with 16 bases between them. The germline CDR1 and CDR2 sequences are MGHDK and SYGVNS. This CDR3 reads CASSEIAEGRTGELFF. The CDR3 nucleotides read TGTGCCAGCAGTGAGATCGCGGAGGGGAGAACCGGGGAGCTGTTTTTT.

This clonotype was counted only a few times. In DNA form, the CDR3 reads TGTGCCACCAGTGATAGGACAGGGGCCGGGGATACGCAGTATTTT. As protein: CATSDRTGAGDTQYF. The rearrangement links TRBV24-1 to TRBJ2-3, with 9 nucleotides matching TRBD1. The germline gives CDR1 KGHDR, CDR2 SFDVKD. V gave up 3 bases and J gave up 6 bases; unmatched junction bases: 6. CDR3 length: 15 residues.

This rearrangement joins TRBV7-9 to TRBJ2-3; 9 nucleotides agree with TRBD2. Trimming cost V 5 bases and J 3 bases; bases outside gene matches: 15. This CDR3 has 18 residues. Looked up from germline, CDR1 is SEHNR and CDR2 is FQNEAQ (reference sequence). The CDR3 loop is CASSVSWESSGDTDTQYF. Here the CDR3 DNA reads TGTGCCAGCAGCGTATCCTGGGAGTCTAGCGGGGATACAGATACGCAGTATTTT.

This clonotype has only one observation. The chain employs TRBV14 and TRBJ1-2, with unresolved D. CDR1 is SGHDN and CDR2 is FVKESK in the germline V gene. This CDR3 region has 14 residues. V shed 3 bases and J shed 2 bases, with 10 bases lying between them. CDR3 residues: CASSQSSINYGYTF. CDR3 nucleotides: TGTGCCAGCAGCCAGAGCAGTATAAACTATGGCTACACCTTC.

This sequence joins TRBV2 and TRBJ2-2; 8 bases agree with TRBD2. Germline CDR1 reads SNHLY; CDR2 reads FYNNEI. After removal of 8 bases from V and 5 bases from J, the junction contained 10 bases not matched to a gene. This CDR3 region has 15 residues. CDR3: CASSSGGAGTGELFF. The CDR3 DNA reads TGTGCCAGCTCCTCCGGGGGGGCCGGGACCGGGGAGCTGTTTTTT.

This clonotype was seen a few times. The rearrangement links TRBV12-3 or TRBV12-4 to TRBJ2-1; D may be TRBD1 or TRBD2 (5 bases each). CDR3 size: 15 residues. The ends were cut back, 5 bases at V and 5 bases at J, with 16 bases in the middle. The CDR3 loop is CASSHLRGFDNEQFF. CDR3 sequence (DNA): TGTGCCAGCAGTCACCTGAGGGGTTTTGACAATGAGCAGTTCTTC.

This chain uses TRBV30 with TRBJ1-1, with D possibly matching TRBD1 (5 bases). Trimming took off 0 bases at V and 9 bases at J, with 14 bases between the two ends. Germline V gives CDR1 GTSNPN, CDR2 SVGIG (reference sequence). The CDR3 runs to 13 residues. The CDR3 DNA reads TGTGCCTGGAGTGTACTTCAGGGTTGGCAAGCTTTCTTT. It is translated as CAWSVLQGWQAFF. Based on the CDR3 plus reference TRBV30 and TRBJ1-1, the full variable domain is SQTIHQWPATLVQPVGSPLSLECTVEGTSNPNLYWYRQAAGRGLQLLFYSVGIGQISSEVPQNLSASRPQDRQFILSSKKLLLSDSGFYLCAWSVLQGWQAFFGQGTRLTVV.

The chain carries TRBV6-1 and TRBJ1-1; 9 bases are a match to TRBD1. Germline lookup yields CDR1 MNHNS and CDR2 SASEGT. This CDR3 comprises 14 residues. Germline trimming cut 4 bases from V and 4 bases from J; bases unmatched to any gene: 4. CDR3 protein: CASSGGTGSTEAFF. CDR3 nucleotides: TGTGCCAGCAGTGGGGGGACAGGGTCCACTGAAGCTTTCTTT.

This clonotype was seen a handful of times. The CDR3 protein is CAISDQKNQPQHF. DNA for the CDR3: TGTGCCATCAGTGACCAGAAGAATCAGCCCCAGCATTTT. J is TRBJ1-5 and V is TRBV10-3; D ambiguous. Looked up from germline, CDR1 is ENHRY and CDR2 is SYGVKD. V lost 3 bases and J lost 4, with 7 bases in between. There are 13 residues in the CDR3.

This clonotype was found many times. The chain is built from TRBV6-5 and TRBJ2-5; D possibly matches TRBD1 or TRBD2 (5 bases each). V was shortened by 6 bases and J by 6 bases, with 14 bases between the two germline ends. The CDR3 totals 13 residues. Germline V gene data show CDR1 as MNHEY and CDR2 as SVGAGI. The CDR3 coding sequence is TGTGCCAGCAGCCCCGAGGGGAGTAAGACCCAGTACTTC. It specifies CASSPEGSKTQYF.

This clonotype was observed many times. The chain has TRBV7-8 and TRBJ2-3, with D maybe TRBD2 (6 bases). CDR3 size: 11 residues. Germline lookup yields CDR1 SGHVS and CDR2 FQNEAQ. Trimming shortened V by 5 bases and J by 6 bases, and 6 bases separated the two germline ends. The CDR3 is CASSRGDTQYF. In DNA form, the CDR3 reads TGTGCCAGCAGCCGGGGGGATACGCAGTATTTT.

This clonotype was recorded only once. The rearrangement links TRBV7-9 to TRBJ1-5; D remains ambiguous. V lost 4 bases to trimming and J lost 4 bases, with 8 bases between them. CDR1 and CDR2 (germline): SEHNR, FQNEAQ (reference sequence). This CDR3 region has 13 residues. The DNA for the CDR3 is TGTGCCAGCAGCTCCAACCCGAATCAGCCCCAGCATTTT. This encodes CASSSNPNQPQHF. Full variable domain (rest looked up from reference TRBV7-9 and TRBJ1-5): DTGVSQNPRHKITKRGQNVTFRCDPISEHNRLYWYRQTLGQGPEFLTYFQNEAQLEKSRLLSDRFSAERPKGSFSTLEIQRTEQGDSAMYLCASSSNPNQPQHFGDGTRLSIL.

The chain joins TRBV28 to TRBJ1-2, with 8 bases aligning to TRBD1. Germline lookup yields CDR1 MDHEN and CDR2 SYDVKM. The junction had 7 bases not matched to a gene; V was cut back by 6 bases and J by 7 bases. The length of the CDR3 is 13 residues. For the CDR3, the DNA is TGTGCCAGCAGGAACAGGGGGACGTCTGGCTACACCTTC. Protein sequence: CASRNRGTSGYTF.

This clonotype was found a few times. The chain links TRBV18 to TRBJ2-7, with 7 bases identical to TRBD2. Germline V gene sequence: CDR1 KGHSH, CDR2 LQKENI. The CDR3 contains 14 residues. V shed 3 bases, J shed 3 bases, and the junction held 5 bases outside the gene matches. CDR3 sequence reads: CASSPRELRYEQYF. DNA of the CDR3: TGTGCCAGCTCACCGCGGGAGCTTCGCTACGAGCAGTACTTC.

This clonotype was seen many times. This sequence joins TRBV5-1 and TRBJ2-3; no clear D. V was clipped by 2 bases and J by 0 bases, with 7 bases between them. This CDR3 is 14 amino acids long. Germline V gene data show CDR1 as SGHRS and CDR2 as YFSETQ. CDR3 sequence reads: CASSLHPSTDTQYF. The CDR3 DNA is TGCGCCAGCAGCTTACACCCTAGCACAGATACGCAGTATTTT.

This clonotype has just a few counts. The chain is built from TRBV18 and TRBJ1-3, with TRBD1 matching over 9 bases. CDR1 is KGHSH and CDR2 is LQKENI in the germline V gene. This CDR3 is built from 13 residues. The V gene end was trimmed by 8 bases and the J gene end by 3 bases; junction bases not matched to a gene: 2. The CDR3 loop reads CASGTGSGNTIYF. The CDR3 nucleotides read TGTGCCAGCGGGACAGGGAGTGGAAACACCATATATTTT.